Presented here are 11 T cell receptor delta chains from one specimen sequenced in a study of Vδ1+ human thymocytes. General study findings and limits: Highly polyclonal TRG and TRD repertoires with Gaussian CDR3 length distributions appeared in thymus.

Extracted RNA was reverse transcribed into cDNA. Multiplex PCR used pooled V-gene forward primers and a constant-region reverse primer to amplify CDR3s. TCRdb re-called clones from the multiplex PCR reads via CATT. The repertoire holds under 80,000 delta-chain clones, with around 32% as singletons. Antigen specificity for these receptors is unknown. Sequencing used Vdelta1+ gamma-delta thymocytes from the thymus. Subset denoted: FACS-sorted CD3+ TCRalphabeta- TCRVdelta1+ TCRVdelta2- thymocytes. The receptors shown here come from a boy under three years old who had congenital heart surgery.

The chain employs TRDV1 and TRDJ1, with TRDD3 matching over 7 bases. Germline V gives CDR1 TSWWSYY, CDR2 QGS. After removal of 4 bases from V and 0 bases from J, the junction contained 23 bases not matched to a gene. This CDR3 region has 21 residues. CDR3 DNA: TGTGCTCTTGGGGGCCTCGTTTCCCATCCACTGGGGCGATGCTACACCGATAAACTCATCTTT. Amino acid sequence: CALGGLVSHPLGRCYTDKLIF.

This clone was seen a handful of times. The chain combines TRDV1 with TRDJ1, with 12 bases matching TRDD3. The V gene's germline CDR1 is TSWWSYY and CDR2 QGS. Trimming cost V 4 bases and J 0 bases; bases outside gene matches: 21. The CDR3 covers 22 residues. The CDR3 DNA sequence: TGTGCTCTTGGGGTTTCCTCCTACGGGTACTGGGGGATACCTTCGTACACCGATAAACTCATCTTT. Amino acids: CALGVSSYGYWGIPSYTDKLIF.

With regard to this clone: The sample holds other DNA sequences that translate to the same CDR3. The V and J genes are TRDV1 and TRDJ1, with a tentative D call TRDD2 (5 bases). Trimming cost V 6 bases and J 1 base, with 24 bases left between them. The CDR3 has 18 residues. Germline V lookup: CDR1 TSWWSYY, CDR2 QGS. The CDR3 DNA reads TGTGCTCTTGGCCTACGGTCTGGTGGAGGAACCACCACCGATAAACTCATCTTT. Its translation: CALGLRSGGGTTTDKLIF.

This clone was found once. V usage is TRDV1 and J usage is TRDJ1; D is perhaps TRDD3 (5 bases). The ends were cut back, 0 bases at V and 8 bases at J, with 22 bases in the middle. The CDR3 spans 17 residues. Germline V CDR1 and CDR2: TSWWSYY, QGS. In DNA form, the CDR3 reads TGTGCTCTTGGGGAACTGATCCAGGAGCCTGGGTCCGGGAAACTCATCTTT. Its translation: CALGELIQEPGSGKLIF.

The chain carries TRDV1 and TRDJ1; TRDD3 might be the D (5 bases). The CDR3 totals 18 residues. Trimming stripped 5 bases from V and 1 base from J, with 23 bases between. Per germline, CDR1 TSWWSYY and CDR2 QGS. This CDR3 reads CALGNSGGSVLITDKLIF. CDR3 sequence (DNA): TGTGCTCTTGGGAACTCCGGGGGTTCTGTTCTGATCACCGATAAACTCATCTTT.

The chain is built from TRDV1 and TRDJ1; D perhaps matches TRDD2 (6 bases). V was trimmed by 2 bases and J by 2 bases, leaving 18 bases between them. CDR1 is TSWWSYY and CDR2 is QGS in the germline V gene. The CDR3 extends over 17 amino acids. CDR3 protein: CALGEKGPFPGTDKLIF. Written as DNA, the CDR3 is TGTGCTCTTGGGGAAAAGGGACCCTTCCCTGGGACCGATAAACTCATCTTT.

This clone was counted between two and nine times. Other DNA sequences of this sample code for an identical CDR3. The chain joins TRDV1 to TRDJ1; D is uncertain. Trimming cost V 1 base and J 0 bases, with 6 bases left between them. Germline CDR1 and CDR2: TSWWSYY and QGS. The CDR3 extends over 14 amino acids. CDR3 in amino acids: CALGERRYTDKLIF. As DNA, the CDR3 is TGTGCTCTTGGGGAACGGAGGTACACCGATAAACTCATCTTT.

The chain has TRDV1 and TRDJ1; TRDD3 agrees at 11 bases. The CDR3 has 25 residues. Per the germline V gene, CDR1 is TSWWSYY and CDR2 is QGS. Losses at the gene ends were 3 bases for V and 0 bases for J; bases not matched to a gene: 30. The chain's CDR3 is CALGDGSFLLFGYWGIAPYTDKLIF. CDR3 nucleotide sequence: TGTGCTCTTGGGGATGGGTCCTTCCTACTTTTCGGGTACTGGGGGATAGCCCCGTACACCGATAAACTCATCTTT.

The chain couples TRDV1 to TRDJ1; D is perhaps TRDD3 (5 bases). CDR3 size: 20 residues. Germline lookup yields CDR1 TSWWSYY and CDR2 QGS. V gave up 2 bases and J gave up 0 bases, with 25 bases separating them. The CDR3 DNA follows: TGTGCTCTTGGGGAAAGATCACGGGACATACGGACCTTTTACACCGATAAACTCATCTTT. As protein: CALGERSRDIRTFYTDKLIF.

This rearrangement joins TRDV1 to TRDJ1; a weak D match, TRDD2 (5 bases). Germline CDR1 is TSWWSYY and CDR2 is QGS. This CDR3 has 13 amino acids. V was shortened by 0 bases and J by 7 bases, with 9 bases between the two germline ends. CDR3 bases: TGTGCTCTTGGGGAACTGCCTTCGGGTAAACTCATCTTT. Translation: CALGELPSGKLIF.

This clone has just a few counts. This rearrangement joins TRDV1 to TRDJ1, with 11 bases fitting TRDD3. This CDR3 region has 20 residues. The germline gives CDR1 TSWWSYY, CDR2 QGS. With 0 bases clipped from V and 3 bases from J, the junction kept 15 bases outside the gene matches. CDR3 DNA sequence: TGTGCTCTTGGGGAACTAAGCCCCTCTGGGGGATACCGCAGGGCCGATAAACTCATCTTT. Translating gives CALGELSPSGGYRRADKLIF.